This TCR beta chain was sequenced for a study of radiation and T cells in renal cell carcinoma. The method was immunoSEQ multiplex PCR; TCRdb's version includes in-frame clones alone and lacks a portion of them. The repertoire holds 100,000 to 150,000 clones, with about 88% as singletons. J was trimmed by 5 bases and V by 0 bases; bases with no gene match: 9. Germline CDR1 and CDR2: SGHNT and YYREEE (reference sequence). The CDR3 totals 17 residues. Time point meaning: blood 2 weeks post-SBRT. Treatment meaning: 15 Gy SBRT to primary tumor, nephrectomy 4 weeks later. The patient's renal cell carcinoma had clear cell pathology.

This sequence originates from a woman aged 70-85 years with renal cell carcinoma. The chain employs TRBV5-4 and TRBJ2-5, with TRBD2 matching over 11 bases. The sample in question was blood, obtained from a patient whose treatment included radiotherapy and nephrectomy. Here the CDR3 DNA reads TGTGCCAGCAGCTTGGGGCTAGCGGGGGGCGCCGGGGAGACCCAGTACTTC. Protein sequence: CASSLGLAGGAGETQYF.